These 8 T cell receptor beta chains share one sample of origin, sequenced in a study of T cells after posttransplantation cyclophosphamide. The assay was immunoSEQ multiplex PCR, and TCRdb's table has in-frame clones only and misses some. This sample has tens of thousands of clones, with roughly nine tenths found just once. Busulfan-fludarabine conditioning, marrow transplant, and cyclophosphamide on days +3 and +4 were administered. The material sequenced was PBMCs, taken after allogeneic stem cell transplant with posttransplant cyclophosphamide. The receptors come from a female patient in her 30s who received an allogeneic stem cell transplant from an unrelated donor, was CMV-positive, and had no GVHD. These T cells may partly come from the graft donor.

This clone has only one observation. The V call is TRBV5-4, the J call TRBJ2-7, with TRBD1 as a possible D gene (6 bases). V was pared by 4 bases and J by 2 bases, with 19 bases between. The CDR3 runs to 16 residues. Germline CDR1 SGHNT, CDR2 YYREEE (reference sequence). This chain's CDR3 is CASSNLQGSSTYEQYF. CDR3 nucleotides: TGTGCCAGCAGCAACCTACAGGGTTCCTCCACCTACGAGCAGTACTTC.

The CDR3 region has the DNA TGTGCCACCAGCACCTGGAGAGGGACTCCTAACTATGGCTACACCTTC. Translated, it gives CATSTWRGTPNYGYTF. This chain links TRBV15 with TRBJ1-2, with a possible D match to TRBD1 (5 bases). The CDR3 runs to 16 residues. Germline V gene lookup returns CDR1 LNHNV and CDR2 YYDKDF (reference sequence). V was pared by 4 bases and J by 0 bases, with 15 bases between.

This chain links TRBV10-3 with TRBJ2-5; the match to TRBD1 covers 8 bases. The germline V gene has CDR1 ENHRY and CDR2 SYGVKD. The V gene end was trimmed by 10 bases and the J gene end by 7 bases; junction bases not matched to a gene: 8. The CDR3 extends over 12 amino acids. In nucleotides, the CDR3 is TGTGCCACTAAGACAGGGGCCGGGACCCAGTACTTC. Translating it yields CATKTGAGTQYF.

The chain joins TRBV5-8 to TRBJ2-2, with 9 bases fitting TRBD2. In germline, CDR1 is SGHTS, CDR2 YDEGEE. The CDR3 spans 17 residues. Germline trimming cut 5 bases from V and 4 bases from J; bases unmatched to any gene: 12. The CDR3 here is CASRPDSGTSITGELFF. Here the CDR3 DNA reads TGTGCCAGCAGACCAGACTCCGGGACTAGCATCACCGGGGAGCTGTTTTTT. The full variable domain, in which reference TRBV5-8 and TRBJ2-2 provide the parts outside the CDR3, is EAGVTQSPTHLIKTRGQQATLRCSPISGHTSVYWYQQALGLGLQFLLWYDEGEERNRGNFPPRFSGRQFPNYSSELNVNALELEDSALYLCASRPDSGTSITGELFFGEGSRLTVL.

CDR3 nucleotides: TGCGCCAGCAGCCTCGGACCCGTCGGGGCTGGGGCCAACGTCCTGACTTTC. This translates into CASSLGPVGAGANVLTF. The chain joins TRBV4-1 to TRBJ2-6; perhaps TRBD2 as D (5 bases). Germline V gene data show CDR1 as MGHRA and CDR2 as YSYEKL. The V end lost 4 bases, the J end lost 2 bases, and 15 bases lay between the germline ends. The CDR3 has 17 residues.

The sample holds one count of this clone. The V gene is TRBV28, the J gene TRBJ2-2; TRBD2 agrees at 14 bases. The CDR3 totals 15 residues. The germline V gene encodes CDR1 MDHEN and CDR2 SYDVKM. V dropped 6 bases and J dropped 5; count of bases not matched to a gene: 2. The CDR3 DNA is TGTGCCAGCAGCGGACTAGCGGGGGGAACCGGGGAGCTGTTTTTT. This encodes CASSGLAGGTGELFF. Full variable domain (outside the CDR3, taken from reference TRBV28 and TRBJ2-2): DVKVTQSSRYLVKRTGEKVFLECVQDMDHENMFWYRQDPGLGLRLIYFSYDVKMKEKGDIPEGYSVSREKKERFSLILESASTNQTSMYLCASSGLAGGTGELFFGEGSRLTVL.

V gene TRBV27 combines with J gene TRBJ2-2; tentative D call: TRBD1 (6 bases). The ends were cut back, 5 bases at V and 6 bases at J, with 19 bases in the middle. Germline V gene sequence: CDR1 MNHEY, CDR2 SMNVEV (reference sequence). This CDR3 region has 16 residues. The CDR3 bases are TGTGCCAGCAGTGCCCGAACAAAACAGGGTTCCGGGGAGCTGTTTTTT. Its translation is CASSARTKQGSGELFF.

The CDR3 protein is CASSLAQGDLGEAFF. CDR3 DNA sequence: TGTGCCAGCAGCCTTGCTCAGGGTGACTTGGGTGAAGCTTTCTTT. The chain recombines TRBV7-8 with TRBJ1-1, with a tentative D call TRBD1 (5 bases). The V end lost 5 bases, the J end lost 7 bases, and 20 bases lay between the germline ends. The CDR3 extends over 15 amino acids. Germline loops: CDR1 SGHVS, CDR2 FQNEAQ. The whole variable domain, filled in from reference TRBV7-8 and TRBJ1-1, reads GAGVSQSPRYKVAKRGQDVALRCDPISGHVSLFWYQQALGQGPEFLTYFQNEAQLDKSGLPSDRFFAERPEGSVSTLKIQRTQQEDSAVYLCASSLAQGDLGEAFFGQGTRLTVV.